Presented here are 24 T cell receptor beta chains from one specimen sequenced in a study of OX40 agonist ivuxolimab in advanced cancers. Sequenced by immunoSEQ multiplex PCR; TCRdb stores in-frame clones only, minus some. The table includes fewer than 110,000 clones, more than 85% detected once. The starting material was CD4+ or CD8+ T cells sorted from blood, obtained in a trial of the OX40 agonist ivuxolimab. All receptors come from an adult with an advanced solid tumor such as melanoma, head and neck, liver or kidney cancer.

This clone has a single count. This chain uses TRBV30 with TRBJ2-3, with 8 bases identical to TRBD2. There are 19 residues in the CDR3. V was pared by 2 bases and J by 0 bases, with 16 bases of the junction left unmatched. Germline lookup yields CDR1 GTSNPN and CDR2 SVGIG (reference sequence). The CDR3 DNA reads as TGTGCCTGGAGTCGGGGGGGGCCTAGCGGTTCTTTTAGCACAGATACGCAGTATTTT. As protein: CAWSRGGPSGSFSTDTQYF.

The chain links TRBV19 to TRBJ2-1, with no clear D. This CDR3 has 12 residues. CDR1 LNHDA and CDR2 SQIVND come from the germline V gene (reference sequence). V dropped 9 bases and J dropped 0 bases, with 6 bases sitting between them. The CDR3 sequence: CASGASYNEQFF. The CDR3 nucleotides read TGTGCCAGCGGCGCCTCCTACAATGAGCAGTTCTTC.

This chain links TRBV7-9 with TRBJ2-1; maybe TRBD1 (6 bases). CDR1 and CDR2 from the germline V gene are SEHNR and FQNEAQ (reference sequence). The CDR3 is 13 amino acids. V dropped 2 bases and J dropped 6 bases, with 8 bases sitting between them. The CDR3 DNA reads TGTGCCAGCAGCTTACAGGGGCTCAATGAGCAGTTCTTC. Encoded protein: CASSLQGLNEQFF.

The chain couples TRBV28 to TRBJ1-1; D gene uncertain. The CDR3 length is 14 residues. V lost 6 bases, J lost 3 bases, and 14 bases lay in between. Germline CDR1 is MDHEN and CDR2 is SYDVKM. The CDR3 sequence: CASSQDRYYTEAFF. CDR3 nucleotides: TGTGCCAGCAGCCAGGACCGCTACTACACTGAAGCTTTCTTT. Together with reference TRBV28 and TRBJ1-1, the CDR3 gives the full variable domain: DVKVTQSSRYLVKRTGEKVFLECVQDMDHENMFWYRQDPGLGLRLIYFSYDVKMKEKGDIPEGYSVSREKKERFSLILESASTNQTSMYLCASSQDRYYTEAFFGQGTRLTVV.

J is TRBJ1-5 and V is TRBV6-5; unclear D gene. CDR1 and CDR2 (germline): MNHEY, SVGAGI. There are 13 residues in the CDR3. The V end was cut by 2 bases, the J end by 4 bases, with 6 bases between. CDR3 sequence reads: CASSYRANQPQHF. The CDR3 DNA is TGTGCCAGCAGTTACAGGGCAAATCAGCCCCAGCATTTT.

The chain recombines TRBV19 with TRBJ1-4, with 11 bases identical to TRBD1. With 2 bases clipped from V and 6 bases from J, the junction kept 2 bases outside the gene matches. The CDR3 has 15 amino acids. Per the germline V gene, CDR1 is LNHDA and CDR2 is SQIVND (reference sequence). This CDR3 is CASSILGQGDEKLFF. The CDR3 bases are TGTGCCAGTAGTATATTGGGACAGGGGGATGAAAAACTGTTTTTT.

V is TRBV6-1 and J is TRBJ2-7; D gene uncertain. Germline V gene data show CDR1 as MNHNS and CDR2 as SASEGT. The ends were cut back, 6 bases at V and 2 bases at J, with 17 bases in the middle. The CDR3 is 15 amino acids. Written as DNA, the CDR3 is TGTGCCAGCAGGCTCTATCGGGCCTCGGCCTACGAGCAGTACTTC. Its protein product is CASRLYRASAYEQYF.

The sample holds a few counts of this clone. The chain employs TRBV4-2 and TRBJ1-1; TRBD1 agrees at 8 bases. Germline CDR1 is LGHNA and CDR2 is YNFKEQ. CDR3 length equals 16 residues. Trimming took 3 bases from V and 1 from J; bases not matched to a gene: 7. The CDR3 here is CASSQRPGQENTEAFF. As DNA, the CDR3 is TGTGCCAGCAGCCAGAGGCCGGGACAGGAGAACACTGAAGCTTTCTTT.

The chain links TRBV11-2 to TRBJ2-3, with D possibly being TRBD1 (6 bases). Germline V gene sequence: CDR1 SGHAT, CDR2 FQNNGV. V lost 3 bases to trimming and J lost 0 bases, with 16 bases between them. This CDR3 comprises 17 residues. CDR3 loop: CASSLPRGTPSTDTQYF. Written as DNA, the CDR3 is TGTGCCAGCAGCTTGCCCAGGGGTACGCCTAGCACAGATACGCAGTATTTT.

The CDR3 loop reads CAWSASSTRSGEQYF. The CDR3 coding sequence is TGTGCCTGGAGTGCTAGCTCAACACGCTCAGGCGAGCAGTACTTC. J is TRBJ2-7 and V is TRBV30, with D possibly matching TRBD2 (5 bases). Germline values: CDR1 GTSNPN, CDR2 SVGIG (reference sequence). The CDR3 spans 15 residues. Trimming took 1 base from V and 6 from J, leaving 19 bases between them.

This chain uses TRBV28 with TRBJ2-2; D assignment may be TRBD1 or TRBD2 (6 bases each). The V end lost 7 bases, the J end lost 3 bases, and 12 bases lay between the germline ends. CDR1 is MDHEN, CDR2 SYDVKM, per germline. This CDR3 has 14 residues. This CDR3 reads CASTSGGYTGELFF. CDR3 DNA sequence: TGTGCCAGCACATCCGGGGGCTACACCGGGGAGCTGTTTTTT.

This clone was recorded once. The chain employs TRBV9 and TRBJ2-7; D possibly uses TRBD1 or TRBD2 (5 bases each). V lost 0 bases and J 4 bases, leaving 17 bases between the germline ends. Germline CDR1 reads SGDLS; CDR2 reads YYNGEE. The CDR3 covers 16 residues. CDR3 sequence reads: CASSVGDGVTTYEQYF. In DNA, the CDR3 is TGTGCCAGCAGCGTAGGGGACGGGGTTACCACTTACGAGCAGTACTTC.

The V call is TRBV11-1, the J call TRBJ2-1; 7 bases are shared with TRBD1. After removal of 1 base from V and 7 bases from J, the junction contained 4 bases not matched to a gene. The CDR3 contains 14 residues. Germline V gene sequence: CDR1 SGHAT, CDR2 FQDESV (reference sequence). Written as DNA, the CDR3 is TGTGCCAGCAGCTTAGGGACAGGCGTAAATGAGCAGTTCTTC. Its translation is CASSLGTGVNEQFF.

The chain links TRBV7-2 to TRBJ2-3; no firm D call. Germline CDR1 is SGHTA and CDR2 is FQGNSA. Trimming left V 2 bases short and J 4 bases short, with 1 base between. The CDR3 loop spans 11 amino acids. In DNA form, the CDR3 reads TGTGCCAGCAGCTTACCAGATACGCAGTATTTT. Protein: CASSLPDTQYF.

This chain uses TRBV7-9 with TRBJ1-1; D is possibly TRBD1 (6 bases). Trimming removed 7 bases at V and 10 bases at J, with 22 bases between. Germline-derived CDR1 and CDR2 are SEHNR and FQNEAQ (reference sequence). The CDR3 has 14 residues. The CDR3 nucleotides are TGTGCCAGCACCCCGATGGGGGGCGGTTTCGGAGCTTTCTTT. It yields the protein CASTPMGGGFGAFF.

The V call is TRBV7-3, the J call TRBJ2-2, with 8 bases lining up with TRBD1. CDR1 and CDR2 (germline): SGHTA, FQGTGA. This CDR3 has 15 amino acids. Losses at the gene ends were 2 bases for V and 7 bases for J; bases not matched to a gene: 6. The CDR3 region has the DNA TGTGCCAGCAGCTTACTTAACGGACAGGGCGGGGAGCTGTTTTTT. It translates to CASSLLNGQGGELFF.

The V gene is TRBV10-2, the J gene TRBJ2-1, with D perhaps TRBD1 (6 bases). The germline V and J ends were trimmed by 6 bases and 9 bases, with 18 bases remaining between them. CDR3 length: 14 residues. In germline, CDR1 is WSHSY, CDR2 SAAADI. The CDR3 DNA reads as TGCGCCAGCAGCGCGCCGAACAGGGTTCCTGAGCAGTTCTTC. Translated, it gives CASSAPNRVPEQFF.

V and J are TRBV28 and TRBJ2-5, with TRBD2 identical over 7 bases. Per the germline V gene, CDR1 is MDHEN and CDR2 is SYDVKM. Trimming at V came to 5 bases and at J to 1 base, leaving 4 bases not matched to a gene. The length of the CDR3 is 14 residues. The DNA of the CDR3 is TGTGCCAGCAGTCGACTAGCAGCCCAAGAGACCCAGTACTTC. Protein sequence: CASSRLAAQETQYF.

This clone was found once. This rearrangement joins TRBV2 to TRBJ2-7, with D unresolved. V was trimmed by 1 base and J by 2 bases, leaving 12 bases between them. There are 15 residues in the CDR3. Germline loops: CDR1 SNHLY, CDR2 FYNNEI. CDR3 sequence (DNA): TGTGCCAGCAGTGAAGTCGCTAGTTATCCCTACGAGCAGTACTTC. Its translation: CASSEVASYPYEQYF.

The V gene is TRBV2, the J gene TRBJ1-1; 7 nucleotides line up with TRBD1. In germline, CDR1 is SNHLY, CDR2 FYNNEI. The CDR3 loop spans 14 amino acids. Losses at the gene ends were 10 bases for V and 2 bases for J; bases not matched to a gene: 10. The CDR3 nucleotides are TGTGCCACCCGGACAGGTTCTACCAACACTGAAGCTTTCTTT. This sequence encodes CATRTGSTNTEAFF.

V and J are TRBV2 and TRBJ1-2; no definite D call. CDR1 is SNHLY, CDR2 FYNNEI, per germline. With 1 base removed from V and 6 bases from J, the gap between germline ends came to 9 bases. The CDR3 totals 13 residues. The CDR3 DNA reads TGTGCCAGCAGTGAAGTGATTTACAATGGCTACACCTTC. Protein product: CASSEVIYNGYTF. The variable domain in full, completed from reference TRBV2 and TRBJ1-2, reads EPEVTQTPSHQVTQMGQEVILRCVPISNHLYFYWYRQILGQKVEFLVSFYNNEISEKSEIFDDQFSVERPDGSNFTLKIRSTKLEDSAMYFCASSEVIYNGYTFGSGTRLTVV.

The rearrangement links TRBV18 to TRBJ2-1; unclear D gene. The V end lost 2 bases, the J end lost 0 bases, and 11 bases lay between the germline ends. CDR3 length equals 16 residues. The germline CDR1 and CDR2 sequences are KGHSH and LQKENI. CDR3 protein: CASSPFPASSYNEQFF. CDR3 coding DNA: TGTGCCAGCTCACCATTTCCGGCGAGCTCCTACAATGAGCAGTTCTTC.

The CDR3 nucleotides read TGTGCCAGCAGCATCCAAGAGACCCAGTACTTC. Its protein product is CASSIQETQYF. The V gene is TRBV7-6, the J gene TRBJ2-5; D is unresolved. The CDR3 runs 11 residues. V was trimmed by 5 bases and J by 1 base, leaving 2 bases between them. CDR1 SGHVS and CDR2 FNYEAQ come from the germline V gene.

The chain has TRBV15 and TRBJ2-4, with a possible D match to TRBD1 (5 bases). Germline V gene sequence: CDR1 LNHNV, CDR2 YYDKDF (reference sequence). V was clipped by 4 bases and J by 5 bases, with 12 bases between them. This CDR3 comprises 14 residues. CDR3 DNA: TGTGCCACCAGCAAGCGTGAAGGGGAAAACATTCAGTACTTC. This gives the protein CATSKREGENIQYF.